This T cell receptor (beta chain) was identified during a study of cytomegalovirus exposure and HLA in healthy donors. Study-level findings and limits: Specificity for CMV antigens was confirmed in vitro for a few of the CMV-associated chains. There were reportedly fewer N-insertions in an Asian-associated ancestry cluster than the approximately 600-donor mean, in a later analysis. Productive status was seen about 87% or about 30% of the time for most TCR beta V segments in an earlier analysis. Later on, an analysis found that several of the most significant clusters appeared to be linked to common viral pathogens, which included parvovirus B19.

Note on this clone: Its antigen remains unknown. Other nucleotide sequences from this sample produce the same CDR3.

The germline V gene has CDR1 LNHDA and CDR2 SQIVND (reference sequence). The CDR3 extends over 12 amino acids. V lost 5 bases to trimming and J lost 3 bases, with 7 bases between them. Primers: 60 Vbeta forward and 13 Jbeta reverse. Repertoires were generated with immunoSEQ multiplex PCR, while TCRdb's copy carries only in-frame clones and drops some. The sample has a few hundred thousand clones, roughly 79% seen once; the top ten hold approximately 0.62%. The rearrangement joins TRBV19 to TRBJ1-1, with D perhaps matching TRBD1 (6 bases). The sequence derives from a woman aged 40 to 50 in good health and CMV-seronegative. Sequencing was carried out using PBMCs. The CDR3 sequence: CASSAGDTEAFF. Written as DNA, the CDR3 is TGTGCCAGTAGTGCAGGGGACACTGAAGCTTTCTTT.